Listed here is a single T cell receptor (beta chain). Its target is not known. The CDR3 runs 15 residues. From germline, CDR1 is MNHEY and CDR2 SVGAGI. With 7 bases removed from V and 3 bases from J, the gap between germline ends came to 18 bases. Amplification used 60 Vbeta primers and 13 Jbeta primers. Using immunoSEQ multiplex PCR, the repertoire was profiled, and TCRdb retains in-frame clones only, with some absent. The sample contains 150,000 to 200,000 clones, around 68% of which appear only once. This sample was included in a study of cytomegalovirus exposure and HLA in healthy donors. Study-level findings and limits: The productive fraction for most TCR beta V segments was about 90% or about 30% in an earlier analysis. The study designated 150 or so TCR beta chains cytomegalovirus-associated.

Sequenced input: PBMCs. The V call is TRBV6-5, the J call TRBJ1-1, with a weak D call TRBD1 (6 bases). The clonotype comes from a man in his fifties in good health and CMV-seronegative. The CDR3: CASIIPAGEYTEAFF. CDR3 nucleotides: TGTGCCAGCATCATACCGGCAGGGGAGTACACTGAAGCTTTCTTT.